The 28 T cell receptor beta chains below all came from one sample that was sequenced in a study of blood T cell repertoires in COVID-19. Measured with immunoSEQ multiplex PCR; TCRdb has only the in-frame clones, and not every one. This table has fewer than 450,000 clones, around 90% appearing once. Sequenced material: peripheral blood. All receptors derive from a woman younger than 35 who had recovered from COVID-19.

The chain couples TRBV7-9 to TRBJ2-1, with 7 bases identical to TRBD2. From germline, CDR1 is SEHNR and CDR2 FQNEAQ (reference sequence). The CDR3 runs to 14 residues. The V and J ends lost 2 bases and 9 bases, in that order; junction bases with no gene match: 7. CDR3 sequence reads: CASSLREEVSEQFF. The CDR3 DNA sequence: TGTGCCAGCAGCTTACGGGAGGAAGTTAGTGAGCAGTTCTTC.

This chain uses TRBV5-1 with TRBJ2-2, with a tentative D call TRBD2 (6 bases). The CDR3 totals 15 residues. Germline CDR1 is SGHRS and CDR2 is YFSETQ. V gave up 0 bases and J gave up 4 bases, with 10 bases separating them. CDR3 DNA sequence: TGCGCCAGCAGCTTGGCGGGGGTGAGCACCGGGGAGCTGTTTTTT. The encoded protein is CASSLAGVSTGELFF.

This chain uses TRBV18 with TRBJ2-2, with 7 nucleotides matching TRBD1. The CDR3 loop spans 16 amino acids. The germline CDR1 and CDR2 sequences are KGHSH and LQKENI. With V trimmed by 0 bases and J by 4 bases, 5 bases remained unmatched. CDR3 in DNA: TGTGCCAGCTCACCACCAAGGGGGCTGGTCACCGGGGAGCTGTTTTTT. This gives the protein CASSPPRGLVTGELFF.

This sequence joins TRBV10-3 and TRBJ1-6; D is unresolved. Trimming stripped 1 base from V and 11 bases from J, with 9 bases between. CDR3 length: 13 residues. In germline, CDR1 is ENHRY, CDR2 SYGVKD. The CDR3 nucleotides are TGTGCCATCAGTGAGTTAGACACACCACCCCTCCACTTT. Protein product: CAISELDTPPLHF.

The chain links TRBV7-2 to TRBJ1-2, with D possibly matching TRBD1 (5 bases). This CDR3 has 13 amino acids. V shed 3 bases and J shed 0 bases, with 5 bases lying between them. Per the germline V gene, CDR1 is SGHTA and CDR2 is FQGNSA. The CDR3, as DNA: TGTGCCAGCAGCTTGGGGCCTAACTATGGCTACACCTTC. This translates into CASSLGPNYGYTF.

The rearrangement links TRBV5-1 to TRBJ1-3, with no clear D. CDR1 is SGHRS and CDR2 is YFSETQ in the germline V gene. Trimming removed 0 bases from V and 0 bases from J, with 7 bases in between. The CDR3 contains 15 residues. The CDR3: CASSLAPGSGNTIYF. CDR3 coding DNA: TGCGCCAGCAGCTTGGCGCCGGGCTCTGGAAACACCATATATTTT.

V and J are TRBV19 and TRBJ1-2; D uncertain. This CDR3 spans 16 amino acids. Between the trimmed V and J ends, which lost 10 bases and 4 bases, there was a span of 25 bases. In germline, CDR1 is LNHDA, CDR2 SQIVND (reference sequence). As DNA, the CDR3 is TGTGCCACTCACGGGAACCCTCTTACAGACATCTATGGCTACACCTTC. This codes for CATHGNPLTDIYGYTF.

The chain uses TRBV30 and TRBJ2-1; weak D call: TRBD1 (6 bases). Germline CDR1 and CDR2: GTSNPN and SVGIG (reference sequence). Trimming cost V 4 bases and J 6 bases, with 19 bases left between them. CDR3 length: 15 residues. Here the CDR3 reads CAWTPTPGVSNEQFF. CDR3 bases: TGTGCCTGGACCCCGACCCCAGGGGTGTCCAATGAGCAGTTCTTC.

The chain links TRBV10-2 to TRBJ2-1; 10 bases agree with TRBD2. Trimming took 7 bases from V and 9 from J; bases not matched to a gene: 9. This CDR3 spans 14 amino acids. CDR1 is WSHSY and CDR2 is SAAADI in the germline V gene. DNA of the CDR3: TGCGCCAGCACGCTCAGCGGGAGGGCCGGTGAGCAGTTCTTC. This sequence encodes CASTLSGRAGEQFF.

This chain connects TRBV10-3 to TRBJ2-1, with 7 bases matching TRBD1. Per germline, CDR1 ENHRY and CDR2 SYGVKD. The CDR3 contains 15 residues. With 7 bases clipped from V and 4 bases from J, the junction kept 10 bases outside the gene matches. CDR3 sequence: CAITGEGARYNEQFF. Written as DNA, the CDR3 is TGTGCCATCACCGGAGAGGGGGCGCGTTACAATGAGCAGTTCTTC.

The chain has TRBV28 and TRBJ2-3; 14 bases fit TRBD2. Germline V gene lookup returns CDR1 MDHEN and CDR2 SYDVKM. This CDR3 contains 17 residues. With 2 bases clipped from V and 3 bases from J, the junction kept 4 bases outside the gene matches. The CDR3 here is CASSLEGLAGATDTQYF. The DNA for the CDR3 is TGTGCCAGCAGTTTAGAGGGACTAGCGGGGGCTACAGATACGCAGTATTTT. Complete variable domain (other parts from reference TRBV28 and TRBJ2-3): DVKVTQSSRYLVKRTGEKVFLECVQDMDHENMFWYRQDPGLGLRLIYFSYDVKMKEKGDIPEGYSVSREKKERFSLILESASTNQTSMYLCASSLEGLAGATDTQYFGPGTRLTVL.

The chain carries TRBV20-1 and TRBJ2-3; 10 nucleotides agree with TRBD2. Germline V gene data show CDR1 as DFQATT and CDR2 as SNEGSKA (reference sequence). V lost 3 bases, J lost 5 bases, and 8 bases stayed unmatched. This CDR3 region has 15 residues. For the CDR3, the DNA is TGCAGTGCTAGTTCACTAGCGGGATTGGTAGATACGCAGTATTTT. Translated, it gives CSASSLAGLVDTQYF.

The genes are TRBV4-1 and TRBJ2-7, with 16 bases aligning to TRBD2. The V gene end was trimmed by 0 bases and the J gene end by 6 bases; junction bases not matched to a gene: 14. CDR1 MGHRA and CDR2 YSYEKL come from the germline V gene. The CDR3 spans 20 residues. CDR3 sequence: CASSQDGGTSGRAWFIEQYV. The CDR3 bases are TGCGCCAGCAGCCAAGATGGAGGGACTAGCGGGAGGGCCTGGTTCATCGAGCAGTACGTC.

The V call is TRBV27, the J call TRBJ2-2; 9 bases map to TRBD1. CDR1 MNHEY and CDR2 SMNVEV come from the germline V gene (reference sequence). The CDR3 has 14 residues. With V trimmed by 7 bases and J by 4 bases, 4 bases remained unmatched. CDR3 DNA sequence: TGTGCCAGCACTGGGACAGGGCCCACCGGGGAGCTGTTTTTT. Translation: CASTGTGPTGELFF.

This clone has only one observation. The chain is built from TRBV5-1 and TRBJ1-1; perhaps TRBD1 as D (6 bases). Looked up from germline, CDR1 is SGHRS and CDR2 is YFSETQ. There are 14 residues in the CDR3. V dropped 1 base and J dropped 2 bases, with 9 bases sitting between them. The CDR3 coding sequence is TGCGCCAGCAGCTTGACAGGGAGAAACACTGAAGCTTTCTTT. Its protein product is CASSLTGRNTEAFF.

In nucleotides, the CDR3 is TGTGCCAGTAGTCTTAGCGGGGGCCTCTACAATGAGCAGTTCTTC. Protein: CASSLSGGLYNEQFF. The chain is built from TRBV19 and TRBJ2-1; 9 positions match TRBD2. There are 15 residues in the CDR3. V gave up 5 bases and J gave up 3 bases; unmatched junction bases: 5. Germline V CDR1 and CDR2: LNHDA, SQIVND (reference sequence).

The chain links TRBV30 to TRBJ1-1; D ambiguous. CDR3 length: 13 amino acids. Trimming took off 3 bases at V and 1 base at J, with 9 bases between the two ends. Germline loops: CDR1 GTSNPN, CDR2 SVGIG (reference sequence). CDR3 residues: CAWRTRGNTEAFF. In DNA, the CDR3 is TGTGCCTGGAGGACTCGGGGGAACACTGAAGCTTTCTTT.

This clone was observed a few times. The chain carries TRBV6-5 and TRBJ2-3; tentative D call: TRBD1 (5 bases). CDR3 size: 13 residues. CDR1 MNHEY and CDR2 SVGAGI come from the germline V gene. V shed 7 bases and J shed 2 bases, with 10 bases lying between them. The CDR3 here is CASKNRNTDTQYF. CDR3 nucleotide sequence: TGTGCCAGCAAAAACAGGAACACAGATACGCAGTATTTT.

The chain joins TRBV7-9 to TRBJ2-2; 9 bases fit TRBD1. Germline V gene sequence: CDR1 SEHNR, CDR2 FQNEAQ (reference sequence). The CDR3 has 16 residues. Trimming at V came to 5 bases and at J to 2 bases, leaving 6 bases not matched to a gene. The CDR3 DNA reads TGTGCCAGCAGCCGCCCGGGACAGGGTAACACCGGGGAGCTGTTTTTT. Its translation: CASSRPGQGNTGELFF.

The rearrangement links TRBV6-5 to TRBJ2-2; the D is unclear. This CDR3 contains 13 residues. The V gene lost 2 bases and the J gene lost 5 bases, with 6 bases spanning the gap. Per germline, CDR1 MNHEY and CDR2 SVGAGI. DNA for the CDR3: TGTGCCAGCAGTTACGGAGTTACCGGGGAGCTGTTTTTT. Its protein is CASSYGVTGELFF.

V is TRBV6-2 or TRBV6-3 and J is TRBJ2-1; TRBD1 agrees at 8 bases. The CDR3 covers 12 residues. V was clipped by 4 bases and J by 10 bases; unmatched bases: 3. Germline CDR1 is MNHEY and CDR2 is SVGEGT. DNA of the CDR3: TGTGCCAGCAGTTCCCGGGACAGGGAGCAGTTCTTC. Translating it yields CASSSRDREQFF.

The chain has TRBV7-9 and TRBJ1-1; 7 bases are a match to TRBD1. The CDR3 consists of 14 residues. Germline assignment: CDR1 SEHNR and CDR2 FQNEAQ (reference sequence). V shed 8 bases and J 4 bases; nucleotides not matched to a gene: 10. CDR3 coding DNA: TGTGCCAGCGTACTACAGGGGCGCGGCACTGAAGCTTTCTTT. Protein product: CASVLQGRGTEAFF. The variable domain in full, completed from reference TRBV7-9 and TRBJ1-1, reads DTGVSQNPRHKITKRGQNVTFRCDPISEHNRLYWYRQTLGQGPEFLTYFQNEAQLEKSRLLSDRFSAERPKGSFSTLEIQRTEQGDSAMYLCASVLQGRGTEAFFGQGTRLTVV.

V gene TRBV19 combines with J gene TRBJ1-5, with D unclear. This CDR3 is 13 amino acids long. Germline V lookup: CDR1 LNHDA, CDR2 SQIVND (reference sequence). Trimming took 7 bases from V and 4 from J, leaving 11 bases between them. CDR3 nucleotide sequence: TGTGCCAGTAATTTGTGGCCGAATCAGCCCCAGCATTTT. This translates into CASNLWPNQPQHF.

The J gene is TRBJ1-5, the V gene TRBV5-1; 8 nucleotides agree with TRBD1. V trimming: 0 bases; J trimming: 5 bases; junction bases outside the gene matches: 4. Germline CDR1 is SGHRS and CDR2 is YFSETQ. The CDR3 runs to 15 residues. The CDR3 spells CASSLDGQGDQPQHF. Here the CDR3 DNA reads TGCGCCAGCAGCTTGGACGGACAGGGTGATCAGCCCCAGCATTTT.

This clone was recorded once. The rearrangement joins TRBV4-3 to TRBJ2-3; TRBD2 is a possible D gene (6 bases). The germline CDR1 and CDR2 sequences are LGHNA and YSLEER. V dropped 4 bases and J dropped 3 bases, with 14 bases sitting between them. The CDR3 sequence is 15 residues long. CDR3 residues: CASSRVAVWTDTQYF. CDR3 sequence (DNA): TGCGCCAGCAGCCGGGTAGCGGTTTGGACAGATACGCAGTATTTT.

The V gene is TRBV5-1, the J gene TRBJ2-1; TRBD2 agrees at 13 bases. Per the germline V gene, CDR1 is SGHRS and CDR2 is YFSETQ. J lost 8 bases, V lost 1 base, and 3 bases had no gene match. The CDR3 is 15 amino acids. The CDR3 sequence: CASSLTSGRGHEQFF. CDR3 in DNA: TGCGCCAGCAGCTTGACTAGCGGGAGGGGACATGAGCAGTTCTTC.

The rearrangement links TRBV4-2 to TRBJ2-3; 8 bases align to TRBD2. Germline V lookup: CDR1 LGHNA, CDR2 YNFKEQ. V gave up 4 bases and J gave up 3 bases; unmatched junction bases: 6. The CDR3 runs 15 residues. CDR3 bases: TGTGCCAGCAGCCTCCGCAGCGGGGGAACAGATACGCAGTATTTT. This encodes CASSLRSGGTDTQYF.

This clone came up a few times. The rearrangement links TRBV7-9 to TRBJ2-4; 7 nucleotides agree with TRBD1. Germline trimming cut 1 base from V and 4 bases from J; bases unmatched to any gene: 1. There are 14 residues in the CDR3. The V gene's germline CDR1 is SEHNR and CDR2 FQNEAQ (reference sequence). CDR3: CASSLGDRKNIQYF. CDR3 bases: TGTGCCAGCAGCTTAGGGGACAGAAAAAACATTCAGTACTTC.